This TCR beta chain was sequenced during a study of identical twins. The V end lost 8 bases, the J end lost 3 bases, and 16 bases lay between the germline ends. Germline CDR1 reads LGHNA; CDR2 reads YNFKEQ. CDR3 length equals 15 residues. Study-wide results and limits: Beta out-of-frame sequences showed weaker excess twin sharing. A lower insertion count was a feature of abundant cord blood beta clonotypes, with no such feature in memory repertoires.

In its sample, this clonotype was seen a few times. Its antigen remains unknown. TCRdb re-called the 5' RACE reads through MiXCR, storing one row per CDR3 protein. Among 200,000 to 250,000 distinct CDR3 sequences, around 7.6% were seen once, and the ten largest hold 5.4%. Only healthy Caucasians were enrolled as donors. A further study also used this sample, focusing on yellow fever vaccine responses in identical twins.

The TCR sequence derives from a woman aged 18-30 years in good health. The chain joins TRBV4-2 to TRBJ2-2; D not certain. The sequencing sample was made of CD8+ T cells sorted from blood. CDR3 DNA: TGTGCCAGCGACGCGGAGTACCCGGACACCGGGGAGCTGTTTTTT. This translates into CASDAEYPDTGELFF.